One sample yielded the 4 T cell receptor beta chains listed below, sequenced in a study of T cells after yellow fever vaccination. TCRdb reanalysed the 5' RACE reads using MiXCR and keeps one entry per CDR3 protein. This table has 50,000 to 75,000 distinct CDR3 sequences, around 5.4% appearing once. This specimen was PBMCs, either bulk or a sorted T-cell subset (CD4+, CD8+, memory, or dextramer-sorted; not recorded which), taken on the day of the yellow fever booster vaccination. These receptors all come from a man between 18 and 29 years old who received the YFV17D yellow fever vaccine.

The chain recombines TRBV12-3 or TRBV12-4 with TRBJ1-2, with TRBD1 matching 9 bases. The J segment lost 1 base and the V segment lost 5 bases, leaving 11 bases of the junction unmatched. The CDR3 is 17 amino acids. Here the CDR3 DNA reads TGTGCCAGCAGTCCAACCCCGGGACAGGGCTTTAACTATGGCTACACCTTC. Amino acid sequence: CASSPTPGQGFNYGYTF.

This rearrangement joins TRBV27 to TRBJ1-5, with D perhaps matching TRBD1 (6 bases). The length of the CDR3 is 17 residues. Trimming shortened V by 5 bases and J by 0 bases, and 17 bases separated the two germline ends. Germline V gene data show CDR1 as MNHEY and CDR2 as SMNVEV (reference sequence). The DNA for the CDR3 is TGTGCCAGCAGTGTCTTCGGGGGCTTGGCTAGCAATCAGCCCCAGCATTTT. It codes for CASSVFGGLASNQPQHF.

The sample holds many counts of this clonotype. The chain has TRBV4-3 and TRBJ2-4, with TRBD2 matching 13 bases. The CDR3 totals 19 residues. V shed 0 bases, J shed 7 bases, and the junction held 12 bases outside the gene matches. The germline gives CDR1 LGHNA, CDR2 YSLEER. The CDR3 loop is CASSQDGPKLAGGTNIQYF. DNA of the CDR3: TGCGCCAGCAGCCAAGACGGCCCTAAACTAGCGGGGGGGACCAACATTCAGTACTTC.

This clonotype was picked up many times. This rearrangement joins TRBV5-6 to TRBJ1-1; D uncertain. This CDR3 is 12 amino acids long. Germline CDR1 and CDR2: SGHDT and YYEEEE. The V end lost 0 bases, the J end lost 8 bases, and 8 bases lay between the germline ends. DNA for the CDR3: TGTGCCAGCAGCTTGGGCGGCAGGGAAGCTTTCTTT. Protein product: CASSLGGREAFF.